This TCR beta chain was identified in a study of T cell changes during pregnancy in multiple sclerosis. Only in-frame clones appear in the TCRdb table, and some are missing; sequencing was by immunoSEQ multiplex PCR. Seen here are roughly 51,000 clones, roughly 90% observed once, and the top ten hold around 0.16%. V was cut by 4 bases and J by 1 base, with 15 bases left in between. The CDR3 extends over 16 amino acids. Per the germline V gene, CDR1 is SGHTS and CDR2 is YDEGEE. The source is a female donor in good health, enrolled as a control in a pregnancy study. The gene calls are TRBV5-8 and TRBJ1-5; D gene uncertain. The sample was CD4+ T cells from peripheral blood mononuclear cells, taken after pregnancy. The CDR3 bases are TGTGCCAGCAGCCCGAGGAGTTTTGGGAGCAATCAGCCCCAGCATTTT. This codes for CASSPRSFGSNQPQHF.